A single sample gave rise to the 5 T cell receptor beta chains below, sequenced in a study of control samples from healthy donors and cancer patients. The protocol was immunoSEQ multiplex PCR, while the TCRdb copy is restricted to in-frame clones and leaves out a portion. The sample consists of some 96,000 clones, 80% to 95% of them appearing once. Input material: blood. The receptor source for this set is a man between 18 and 35 years old in good health.

This clone was observed a single time. V and J are TRBV19 and TRBJ1-2; TRBD1 is a possible D gene (5 bases). Trimming shortened V by 6 bases and J by 1 base, and 15 bases separated the two germline ends. The CDR3 consists of 15 residues. In germline, CDR1 is LNHDA, CDR2 SQIVND (reference sequence). This CDR3 reads CASSQGRGNNYGYTF. In DNA form, the CDR3 reads TGTGCCAGTAGCCAAGGGAGGGGCAATAACTATGGCTACACCTTC. The full variable domain, its missing parts supplied by reference TRBV19 and TRBJ1-2, is DGGITQSPKYLFRKEGQNVTLSCEQNLNHDAMYWYRQDPGQGLRLIYYSQIVNDFQKGDIAEGYSVSREKKESFPLTVTSAQKNPTAFYLCASSQGRGNNYGYTFGSGTRLTVV.

J is TRBJ1-2 and V is TRBV6-5; tentatively, D is TRBD1 (6 bases). CDR1 is MNHEY, CDR2 SVGAGI, per germline. V dropped 2 bases and J dropped 0 bases, with 7 bases sitting between them. CDR3 length equals 14 residues. CDR3 region: CASSYRGPNYGYTF. CDR3 nucleotides: TGTGCCAGCAGTTACCGGGGGCCTAACTATGGCTACACCTTC.

V gene TRBV27 combines with J gene TRBJ2-7, with D perhaps matching TRBD1 (6 bases). Germline V CDR1 and CDR2: MNHEY, SMNVEV (reference sequence). The CDR3 is 15 amino acids. Trimming cost V 3 bases and J 4 bases, with 16 bases left between them. The CDR3 DNA is TGTGCCAGCAGTTTCGCCTTAGGGGGAATGTACGAGCAGTACTTC. Translating it yields CASSFALGGMYEQYF.

Details on this clone: Other nucleotide sequences from this sample produce the same CDR3. The chain employs TRBV7-6 and TRBJ1-1; no definite D call. V was trimmed by 5 bases and J by 0 bases, leaving 4 bases between them. The CDR3 covers 12 residues. CDR1 and CDR2 from the germline V gene are SGHVS and FNYEAQ. Here the CDR3 DNA reads TGTGCCAGCAGCCCACTGAACACTGAAGCTTTCTTT. It encodes CASSPLNTEAFF.

The chain employs TRBV29-1 and TRBJ1-1, with D maybe TRBD1 (5 bases). The ends were cut back, 1 base at V and 10 bases at J, with 10 bases in the middle. The CDR3 extends over 11 amino acids. CDR1 is SQVTM and CDR2 is ANQGSEA in the germline V gene. DNA of the CDR3: TGCAGCGTTGAAGGGGGACCTGGAGCTTTCTTT. Encoded protein: CSVEGGPGAFF.